A single sample gave rise to the 3 T cell receptor beta chains below, sequenced in a study of Ad26.COV2.S vaccination and SARS-CoV-2 variants. Method: immunoSEQ multiplex PCR; TCRdb's copy keeps in-frame clones and lacks some. The sample lists around 320,000 clones; around nine tenths were seen once. Documented treatment: roughly 20 received Ad26.COV2.S at low or high dose, single or two shots; about five received placebo; per-sample allocation not given. After the first vaccine or placebo injection, samples were drawn on day 63. The input for sequencing was peripheral blood, taken in a trial of Ad26.COV2.S vaccine versus placebo. All receptors come from a person between 18 and 65 years old who received the Ad26.COV2.S COVID-19 vaccine or a placebo.

This clone was observed once. The chain carries TRBV27 and TRBJ2-7; D is unresolved. CDR1 and CDR2 from the germline V gene are MNHEY and SMNVEV (reference sequence). This CDR3 region has 13 residues. V was pared by 2 bases and J by 0 bases, with 5 bases between. CDR3 sequence: CASSLMNSYEQYF. DNA of the CDR3: TGTGCCAGCAGTTTAATGAACTCCTACGAGCAGTACTTC.

This chain joins TRBV5-6 and TRBJ1-2, with D possibly TRBD1 on 6 matching bases. The germline V gene has CDR1 SGHDT and CDR2 YYEEEE. The CDR3 extends over 13 amino acids. Trimming cost V 5 bases and J 2 bases, with 10 bases left between them. The CDR3 sequence: CASRRTENYGYTF. The CDR3, as DNA: TGTGCCAGCAGGAGGACAGAGAACTATGGCTACACCTTC. The full variable domain, with the rest looked up from reference TRBV5-6 and TRBJ1-2, is DAGVTQSPTHLIKTRGQQVTLRCSPKSGHDTVSWYQQALGQGPQFIFQYYEEEERQRGNFPDRFSGHQFPNYSSELNVNALLLGDSALYLCASRRTENYGYTFGSGTRLTVV.

The chain recombines TRBV19 with TRBJ1-4; 7 bases agree with TRBD1. This CDR3 contains 13 residues. The ends lost 9 bases at V and 7 bases at J; junction bases unmatched: 8. Germline lookup yields CDR1 LNHDA and CDR2 SQIVND (reference sequence). CDR3 coding DNA: TGTGCCAGCCGTGACAGGGAGCGTGAAAAACTGTTTTTT. Its protein is CASRDREREKLFF.